This section outlines one TCR beta chain sequence together with its context. The authors' processing: Nucleated cell counts were estimated from reference gene primer amplification. Sequencing used immunoSEQ multiplex PCR; TCRdb keeps in-frame clones, though not all of them. V and J calls and clone size come straight from that table; D and trimming were deduced from the DNA. This table has 150,000 to 200,000 clones, 75% to 90% appearing once. The data stem from a study of blood T cell repertoires in COVID-19. Whole-study context: Researchers got acute and convalescent COVID-19 samples from the United States, Italy and Spain. PBMCs, B-cell-depleted T cells, or T cells were the source of the cDNA or gDNA that made up the material.

The CDR3 sequence is 14 residues long. V was cut by 1 base and J by 5 bases, with 11 bases left in between. The germline V gene has CDR1 MNHNS and CDR2 SASEGT. The source material was peripheral blood. This TCR came from a human donor in a cohort sampled during active COVID-19. The V and J genes are TRBV6-1 and TRBJ2-5; D unclear. Here the CDR3 reads CASSEGHSRETQYF. For the CDR3, the DNA is TGTGCCAGCAGTGAAGGGCACTCTAGGGAGACCCAGTACTTC.